This is a list of T cell receptor beta chains from one sample in a study of technical replicates of blood from a few donors. The assay was immunoSEQ multiplex PCR, and TCRdb's table has in-frame clones only and misses some. Of tens of thousands of clones listed, 94% were seen once; the top ten hold 0.26%. Sequences were obtained from T cells isolated from PBMCs. These receptor sequences come from a human donor in good health. Both conserved end residues are trimmed from each CDR3.

v_gene,j_gene,CDR3aa
TRBV19,TRBJ2-1,ATRGRDRSYNEQF
TRBV6-8,TRBJ1-2,ASSKSTGERYGYT
TRBV5-1,TRBJ1-1,ASSGGQGTSAF
TRBV7-2,TRBJ2-3,ASSLVGGLVTDTQY
TRBV6-6,TRBJ2-2,ASSQAGGDTGELF
TRBV7-2,TRBJ1-4,ASSLGGQGAIEKLF
TRBV18,TRBJ2-5,ASSPSVSGAGETQY
TRBV9,TRBJ1-6,ASSATPDSPLH
TRBV4-1,TRBJ1-2,ASSQASWNHAGGYGYT
TRBV5-6,TRBJ1-2,ASSLGDRVYGYT
TRBV6-1,TRBJ2-7,ATVSEQY
TRBV6-1,TRBJ1-2,ASSEGGTYGYT
TRBV6-6,TRBJ2-7,ASSIQGVGYEQY
TRBV7-9,TRBJ2-2,ASKKTGGSGELF
TRBV28,TRBJ1-4,ASSFRALRDEKLF
TRBV18,TRBJ1-1,ASSRLAWNTEAF
TRBV28,TRBJ2-7,ASRNPGLSGYEQY
TRBV30,TRBJ1-1,AYSRTDMNTEAF
TRBV6-5,TRBJ1-1,ASSSGQGATEAF
TRBV6-6,TRBJ1-1,ASSYSGRNTEAF
TRBV19,TRBJ1-5,ASKGIWANQPQH
TRBV29-1,TRBJ1-2,SVEIVGVDYGYT
TRBV10-3,TRBJ2-5,AISGSGETQY
TRBV6-4,TRBJ2-3,ANPWSADTQY
TRBV2,TRBJ1-1,ASRGQGRNLGRTEAF
TRBV6-5,TRBJ2-4,ASRKAGKNIQY
TRBV5-1,TRBJ1-1,ASSLAAETEAF
TRBV10-2,TRBJ2-5,ASSVAGGPIPYPAETQY
TRBV5-4,TRBJ2-1,ASSLSGQGWQF
TRBV2,TRBJ1-2,ASSERMGADYGYT
TRBV9,TRBJ2-2,ASSEGSAGELF
TRBV10-1,TRBJ1-2,ASMPGQPNYGYT
TRBV15,TRBJ2-3,ATSRDSRLSRTDTQY
TRBV5-1,TRBJ1-3,ASSEGTGNTIY
TRBV11-3,TRBJ1-3,ASSLNRPDTIY
TRBV30,TRBJ1-2,ASRTGGRANYGYT
TRBV5-1,TRBJ2-3,ASSSSGSTDTQY
TRBV6-5,TRBJ2-7,ATFGQGARGYEQY
TRBV6-6,TRBJ1-2,ASSRTGRNYGYT
TRBV10-3,TRBJ1-5,AISPTGNQPQH